The clone carrying this TCR beta chain was seen only a few times. The antigen is unknown. Time point: blood 2 weeks post-SBRT. Treatment given: 15 Gy SBRT to primary tumor, nephrectomy 4 weeks later. This entry is derived from a study of radiation and T cells in renal cell carcinoma. Regarding the study as a whole: In blood, top tumor clones expanded by 2 weeks, shrinking by 4.

Trimming cost V 1 base and J 5 bases, with 8 bases left between them. Per germline, CDR1 GTSNPN and CDR2 SVGIG (reference sequence). The CDR3 loop spans 12 amino acids. Clones were sequenced by immunoSEQ multiplex PCR, and TCRdb holds only the in-frame ones, with some missing. The sample has about 130,000 clones; around 81% are singletons. This sequence originates from a man aged 50-59 years with renal cell carcinoma. The chain is built from TRBV30 and TRBJ1-1; D not certain. The starting material was blood, obtained from a patient whose treatment included radiotherapy and nephrectomy. CDR3: CAWSGARTEAFF. In DNA, the CDR3 is TGTGCCTGGAGTGGGGCGAGGACTGAAGCTTTCTTT.